Listed below are T cell receptor beta chains from one sample, sequenced in a study of blood T cell repertoires in COVID-19. Profiled with immunoSEQ multiplex PCR; TCRdb holds only in-frame clones, not every one. The sample yields about 160,000 clones, around 93% seen once. Sequencing used peripheral blood. Every receptor here comes from a young man with COVID-19, enrolled during active disease. CDR3s include the opening cysteine and the closing phenylalanine or tryptophan. The D gene is left open where the match is weak. Size values are once, few and many counts, or a class for expanded clones, and some rows have none.

v_gene,j_gene,abundance,d_gene,CDR3aa,CDR3nt
TRBV7-9,TRBJ1-1,NA,NA,CASSSQGMNTEAFF,TGTGCCAGCAGTTCCCAGGGGATGAACACTGAAGCTTTCTTT
TRBV18,TRBJ2-3,NA,NA,CASSPRASSTDTQYF,TGTGCCAGCTCACCACGAGCATCTAGCACAGATACGCAGTATTTT
TRBV4-2,TRBJ1-2,NA,NA,CASSQEAGFNYGYTF,TGTGCCAGCAGCCAAGAGGCAGGCTTTAACTATGGCTACACCTTC
TRBV19,TRBJ2-7,NA,TRBD1,CASSMGPGTGRSYEQYF,TGTGCCAGTAGTATGGGTCCGGGGACAGGACGCTCCTACGAGCAGTACTTC
TRBV9,TRBJ1-2,NA,NA,CASSVSGSGINGYTF,TGTGCCAGCAGCGTCTCGGGTTCAGGGATCAATGGCTACACCTTC
TRBV14,TRBJ2-1,NA,TRBD2,CASSQVSGGEQFF,TGTGCCAGCAGCCAAGTTAGCGGGGGTGAGCAGTTCTTC
TRBV4-3,TRBJ1-4,NA,TRBD1,CASSHRGQGGEKLFF,TGCGCCAGCAGCCACCGGGGACAGGGGGGTGAAAAACTGTTTTTT
TRBV4-2,TRBJ2-7,NA,NA,CASSQDGGAYSYEQYF,TGTGCCAGCAGCCAAGACGGCGGGGCTTACTCCTACGAGCAGTACTTC
TRBV11-2,TRBJ2-7,NA,TRBD1,CASSSTGGRYEQYF,TGTGCCAGCAGCTCCACAGGGGGCAGATACGAGCAGTACTTC
TRBV7-8,TRBJ1-5,NA,NA,CASSSTGGQPQHF,TGTGCCAGCAGCTCAACGGGGGGTCAGCCCCAGCATTTT
TRBV14,TRBJ2-3,NA,TRBD2,CASSLAGDSDTQYF,TGTGCCAGTTCACTAGCGGGAGACTCAGATACGCAGTATTTT
TRBV19,TRBJ2-7,few,NA,CASSRKGQNLRHEQYF,TGTGCCAGTAGTAGAAAAGGACAGAATCTTCGCCACGAGCAGTACTTC
TRBV27,TRBJ1-4,NA,NA,CASSPTGQTNEKLFF,TGTGCCAGCAGTCCAACAGGGCAGACTAATGAAAAACTGTTTTTT
TRBV5-6,TRBJ1-1,NA,NA,CASSLVQGRTEAFF,TGTGCCAGCAGCTTAGTGCAGGGGAGAACTGAAGCTTTCTTT
TRBV4-2,TRBJ2-7,NA,TRBD2,CASSQEYSGRGYEQYF,TGTGCCAGCAGCCAAGAGTATAGCGGGAGAGGCTACGAGCAGTACTTC
TRBV19,TRBJ1-4,NA,NA,CASSIRDREKLFF,TGTGCCAGTAGTATAAGAGACAGAGAAAAACTGTTTTTT
TRBV7-3,TRBJ2-3,NA,TRBD2,CASSGKSGRPENDADTQYF,TGTGCCAGCAGCGGGAAAAGCGGGAGGCCCGAGAACGACGCAGATACGCAGTATTTT
TRBV11-2,TRBJ1-4,NA,NA,CASSFPTGRAGEKLFF,TGTGCCAGCAGCTTCCCAACAGGGAGGGCTGGAGAAAAACTGTTTTTT
TRBV6-5,TRBJ2-1,NA,NA,CASSHLPGVEQFF,TGTGCCAGCAGCCACCTACCAGGGGTTGAGCAGTTCTTC
TRBV2,TRBJ2-1,NA,NA,CASSELGGYNEQFF,TGTGCCAGCAGTGAACTTGGCGGGTACAATGAGCAGTTCTTC
TRBV24-1,TRBJ1-1,few,NA,CATRSTGLNTEAFF,TGTGCCACCAGATCAACAGGTCTGAACACTGAAGCTTTCTTT
TRBV15,TRBJ1-1,NA,NA,CATSRGELTEAFF,TGTGCCACCAGCAGAGGAGAGTTGACTGAAGCTTTCTTT
TRBV6-5,TRBJ2-1,NA,NA,CASSALNLQAEQFF,TGTGCCAGCAGCGCCCTAAACCTCCAAGCTGAGCAGTTCTTC
TRBV7-2,TRBJ2-7,NA,TRBD2,CASSLGPAGVTYEQYF,TGTGCCAGCAGCTTAGGTCCAGCGGGAGTAACCTACGAGCAGTACTTC
TRBV19,TRBJ2-3,NA,NA,CASSPQVSTDTQYF,TGTGCCAGTAGCCCACAGGTTAGCACAGATACGCAGTATTTT
TRBV3-1/TRBV3-2,TRBJ2-6,NA,TRBD1,CASQGASSGANVLTF,TGTGCCAGCCAGGGGGCCTCCTCTGGGGCCAACGTCCTGACTTTC
TRBV7-2,TRBJ2-7,NA,TRBD1,CASSFAGLPGQGAVEQYF,TGTGCCAGCAGCTTCGCTGGGCTTCCGGGACAGGGGGCCGTCGAGCAGTACTTC
TRBV19,TRBJ1-1,NA,NA,CASSLGVSTEAFF,TGTGCCAGTAGTTTGGGCGTGAGCACTGAAGCTTTCTTT
TRBV24-1,TRBJ1-1,NA,TRBD1,CATRAGTGVPTEAFF,TGTGCCACCAGGGCCGGGACAGGGGTGCCCACTGAAGCTTTCTTT
TRBV7-8,TRBJ2-7,NA,NA,CASTPEGYYADEQYF,TGTGCCAGCACTCCGGAGGGTTATTATGCCGACGAGCAGTACTTC
TRBV19,TRBJ2-3,few,NA,CASSINRATDTQYF,TGTGCCAGTAGTATAAACAGGGCCACAGATACGCAGTATTTT
TRBV24-1,TRBJ2-3,NA,NA,CATSGAPSTDTQYF,TGTGCCACCAGTGGTGCGCCTAGCACAGATACGCAGTATTTT
TRBV30,TRBJ2-1,NA,NA,CAWSVRRDNEQFF,TGTGCCTGGAGTGTCCGCCGGGACAATGAGCAGTTCTTC
TRBV4-3,TRBJ2-7,NA,TRBD2,CASSQDMTSRHLGSYEQYF,TGCGCCAGCAGCCAAGATATGACTAGCAGGCATTTGGGGTCCTACGAGCAGTACTTC
TRBV6-5,TRBJ1-2,NA,TRBD1,CASRTQGAVTF,TGTGCCAGCAGAACTCAGGGGGCAGTCACCTTC
TRBV24-1,TRBJ2-7,NA,TRBD2,CATSDPRGIDEQYF,TGTGCCACCAGTGATCCGCGGGGGATAGACGAGCAGTACTTC
TRBV30,TRBJ1-2,NA,TRBD1,CAWSVTGPGYTF,TGTGCCTGGAGTGTGACAGGGCCAGGCTACACCTTC
TRBV11-2,TRBJ2-5,NA,NA,CASSFGPQETQYF,TGTGCCAGCAGCTTCGGTCCTCAAGAGACCCAGTACTTC
TRBV5-8,TRBJ1-4,NA,TRBD1,CASTRAGGKTNEKLFF,TGTGCCAGCACCCGAGCAGGGGGCAAGACTAATGAAAAACTGTTTTTT
TRBV27,TRBJ2-1,NA,TRBD1,CASSKDRRGGNEQFF,TGTGCCAGCAGCAAGGACAGGCGTGGGGGCAATGAGCAGTTCTTC
TRBV24-1,TRBJ2-5,NA,TRBD2,CATSDPLAGVVETQYF,TGTGCCACCAGTGACCCTCTAGCGGGAGTGGTAGAGACCCAGTACTTC
TRBV7-9,TRBJ2-3,NA,NA,CASVGLGTDTQYF,TGTGCCAGCGTGGGGCTGGGGACAGATACGCAGTATTTT
TRBV27,TRBJ2-7,NA,TRBD1,CASSLRDRGGEQYF,TGTGCCAGCAGTTTGAGGGACAGGGGGGGCGAGCAGTACTTC